The next 24 T cell receptor beta chains were all read from a single sample in a study of blood T cell repertoires in COVID-19. Using immunoSEQ multiplex PCR, the repertoire was profiled, and TCRdb retains in-frame clones only, with some absent. The sample lists fewer than 90,000 clones, more than 70% occurring once. Sequencing used peripheral blood. The receptor set was obtained from a man in his 60s with acute or convalescent COVID-19.

The CDR3 reads CASSYTMNTEAFF. The CDR3 region has the DNA TGTGCCAGCAGTTACACTATGAACACTGAAGCTTTCTTT. The chain links TRBV27 to TRBJ1-1; D remains ambiguous. Germline V gene data show CDR1 as MNHEY and CDR2 as SMNVEV (reference sequence). V was shortened by 4 bases and J by 0 bases, with 6 bases between the two germline ends. The CDR3 loop spans 13 amino acids.

The chain is built from TRBV7-8 and TRBJ2-7, with a possible D match to TRBD1 (6 bases). Germline CDR1 and CDR2: SGHVS and FQNEAQ. V was trimmed by 5 bases and J by 3 bases, leaving 14 bases between them. The CDR3 totals 14 residues. The CDR3 is CASSPWGRGYEQYF. Here the CDR3 DNA reads TGTGCCAGCAGCCCGTGGGGCAGGGGCTACGAGCAGTACTTC.

The chain links TRBV19 to TRBJ2-4; no clear D gene. The germline V gene encodes CDR1 LNHDA and CDR2 SQIVND (reference sequence). V lost 6 bases to trimming and J lost 5 bases, with 14 bases between them. There are 14 residues in the CDR3. CDR3 DNA: TGTGCCAGTAGCCCTCCCTCTACGGAAAACATTCAGTACTTC. Its translation: CASSPPSTENIQYF.

The CDR3 reads CASSHAHTNTEAFF. Here the CDR3 DNA reads TGTGCCAGCTCCCACGCCCACACGAACACTGAAGCTTTCTTT. The J gene is TRBJ1-1, the V gene TRBV18; D gene unclear. This CDR3 region has 14 residues. Germline V gene lookup returns CDR1 KGHSH and CDR2 LQKENI. The germline V and J ends were trimmed by 6 bases and 1 base, with 12 bases remaining between them.

This chain joins TRBV2 and TRBJ1-1; D unresolved. Germline CDR1 reads SNHLY; CDR2 reads FYNNEI. The V end lost 1 base, the J end lost 6 bases, and 6 bases lay between the germline ends. CDR3 size: 12 residues. The chain's CDR3 is CASSEGGPEAFF. The DNA for the CDR3 is TGTGCCAGCAGTGAAGGCGGTCCTGAAGCTTTCTTT.

This clone was counted between two and nine times. J is TRBJ1-1 and V is TRBV2; D unclear. Trimming removed 5 bases from V and 7 bases from J, with 14 bases in between. CDR1 SNHLY and CDR2 FYNNEI come from the germline V gene. The CDR3 totals 13 residues. The CDR3 DNA reads as TGTGCCAGCAGTTATATCCCGCTCGGTGAAGCTTTCTTT. Protein sequence: CASSYIPLGEAFF.

The V and J genes are TRBV10-3 and TRBJ2-2; maybe TRBD2 (6 bases). The V end was cut by 3 bases, the J end by 0 bases, with 11 bases between. The CDR3 runs to 16 residues. CDR1 and CDR2 from the germline V gene are ENHRY and SYGVKD. This CDR3 is CAISESGVANTGELFF. The CDR3 DNA is TGTGCCATCAGTGAATCGGGGGTCGCGAACACCGGGGAGCTGTTTTTT.

This chain connects TRBV3-1 (or the pseudogene TRBV3-2) to TRBJ1-5; 8 bases match TRBD1. Germline CDR1 reads LGHDT; CDR2 reads YNNKEL (reference sequence). The CDR3 sequence is 13 residues long. V trimming: 6 bases; J trimming: 5 bases; junction bases outside the gene matches: 3. CDR3 sequence reads: CASRAGGDQPQHF. CDR3 sequence (DNA): TGTGCCAGCAGAGCAGGGGGCGATCAGCCCCAGCATTTT.

The rearrangement uses TRBV3-1 (or the pseudogene TRBV3-2) and TRBJ2-7; 10 bases map to TRBD1. V gave up 1 base and J gave up 4 bases; unmatched junction bases: 7. CDR3 size: 16 residues. From germline, CDR1 is LGHDT and CDR2 YNNKEL (reference sequence). CDR3: CASSQGPGQGWYEQYF. CDR3 nucleotide sequence: TGTGCCAGCAGCCAAGGCCCGGGACAGGGGTGGTACGAGCAGTACTTC.

V is TRBV7-3 and J is TRBJ2-7, with 7 bases identical to TRBD1. Per the germline V gene, CDR1 is SGHTA and CDR2 is FQGTGA. This CDR3 region has 15 residues. Trimming cost V 3 bases and J 0 bases; bases outside gene matches: 5. The CDR3 coding sequence is TGTGCCAGCAGCTTGGAGGCAGGGGGCTCCTACGAGCAGTACTTC. Translating gives CASSLEAGGSYEQYF.

This sequence joins TRBV19 and TRBJ2-3; 9 bases match TRBD1. The V and J ends lost 8 bases and 4 bases, in that order; junction bases with no gene match: 4. The CDR3 totals 13 residues. Germline lookup yields CDR1 LNHDA and CDR2 SQIVND (reference sequence). In DNA, the CDR3 is TGTGCCAGTCGGACAGGGGCAGCAGATACGCAGTATTTT. Amino acid sequence: CASRTGAADTQYF.

The rearrangement links TRBV5-1 to TRBJ1-3; 8 bases map to TRBD1. Germline trimming cut 3 bases from V and 3 bases from J; bases unmatched to any gene: 2. The CDR3 contains 14 residues. Per the germline V gene, CDR1 is SGHRS and CDR2 is YFSETQ. DNA for the CDR3: TGCGCCAGCAGCTCCAGGGGGCATGGAAACACCATATATTTT. This encodes CASSSRGHGNTIYF. Full variable domain (rest looked up from reference TRBV5-1 and TRBJ1-3): KAGVTQTPRYLIKTRGQQVTLSCSPISGHRSVSWYQQTPGQGLQFLFEYFSETQRNKGNFPGRFSGRQFSNSRSEMNVSTLELGDSALYLCASSSRGHGNTIYFGEGSWLTVV.

The V call is TRBV29-1, the J call TRBJ2-7; the D is unclear. CDR3 length equals 14 residues. CDR1 is SQVTM, CDR2 ANQGSEA, per germline. V dropped 6 bases and J dropped 0 bases, with 15 bases sitting between them. In DNA, the CDR3 is TGCAGCGTGAGGTTGCGAAGTGACTCCTACGAGCAGTACTTC. Protein: CSVRLRSDSYEQYF.

This clone has only one observation. The chain employs TRBV19 and TRBJ1-1, with a tentative D call TRBD1 (5 bases). V lost 4 bases, J lost 5 bases, and 17 bases lay in between. This CDR3 region has 15 residues. The germline CDR1 and CDR2 sequences are LNHDA and SQIVND (reference sequence). The CDR3 nucleotides are TGTGCCAGTAGTAGGGGGACGGGGGGAACTACTGAAGCTTTCTTT. It yields the protein CASSRGTGGTTEAFF.

This chain connects TRBV12-3 or TRBV12-4 to TRBJ1-2; tentative D call: TRBD1 (6 bases). V shed 3 bases and J shed 3 bases, with 8 bases lying between them. The CDR3 covers 13 residues. CDR3 protein: CASSFSGDYGYTF. The CDR3 DNA reads as TGTGCCAGCAGTTTTTCAGGGGACTATGGCTACACCTTC.

This chain links TRBV24-1 with TRBJ2-5; 7 bases line up with TRBD1. The CDR3 is 16 residues long. The V gene's germline CDR1 is KGHDR and CDR2 SFDVKD. The J segment lost 3 bases and the V segment lost 0 bases, leaving 6 bases of the junction unmatched. CDR3 residues: CATSDLGSQGEETQYF. The CDR3 nucleotides are TGTGCCACCAGTGATTTGGGTTCCCAGGGGGAAGAGACCCAGTACTTC.

The chain has TRBV30 and TRBJ1-4, with 7 bases aligning to TRBD1. The ends lost 0 bases at V and 6 bases at J; junction bases unmatched: 4. The CDR3 totals 14 residues. From germline, CDR1 is GTSNPN and CDR2 SVGIG (reference sequence). DNA for the CDR3: TGTGCCTGGAGTGTAACAGGGGTAGATGAAAAACTGTTTTTT. Amino acid sequence: CAWSVTGVDEKLFF.

The chain recombines TRBV5-1 with TRBJ2-3, with a tentative D call TRBD1 (5 bases). CDR1 SGHRS and CDR2 YFSETQ come from the germline V gene. This CDR3 spans 14 amino acids. The V and J ends lost 0 bases and 1 base respectively, with 6 bases between them. The CDR3 DNA sequence: TGCGCCAGCAGCTTGGCGACAGGCACAGATACGCAGTATTTT. Translating it yields CASSLATGTDTQYF.

Here the CDR3 reads CASSLVEGASYGYTF. The CDR3 nucleotides are TGCGCCAGCAGCTTGGTCGAGGGGGCGAGCTATGGCTACACCTTC. This chain uses TRBV5-1 with TRBJ1-2, with 7 positions matching TRBD1. The CDR3 has 15 residues. CDR1 and CDR2 (germline): SGHRS, YFSETQ. Trimming removed 0 bases from V and 4 bases from J; junction bases left unmatched: 6.

The V call is TRBV9, the J call TRBJ2-7, with 7 bases that match TRBD2. J lost 5 bases, V lost 2 bases, and 7 bases had no gene match. The length of the CDR3 is 14 residues. Per the germline V gene, CDR1 is SGDLS and CDR2 is YYNGEE. The CDR3 DNA sequence: TGTGCCAGCAGCGTCTCGGGAGGACAAAACGAGCAGTACTTC. Translated, it gives CASSVSGGQNEQYF.

The V call is TRBV27, the J call TRBJ2-3; D perhaps matches TRBD2 (6 bases). Trimming cost V 5 bases and J 3 bases, with 15 bases left between them. The CDR3 has 15 residues. Germline CDR1 is MNHEY and CDR2 is SMNVEV (reference sequence). The CDR3 bases are TGTGCCAGCAGTCTAATCCCGACTAGTACAGATACGCAGTATTTT. This codes for CASSLIPTSTDTQYF.

This clone has a single count. CDR3 sequence reads: CATSDSILTTGGYTF. In nucleotides, the CDR3 is TGTGCCACCAGTGATTCGATACTGACTACCGGGGGCTACACCTTC. The J gene is TRBJ1-2, the V gene TRBV24-1; D unclear. Trimming stripped 2 bases from V and 8 bases from J, with 17 bases between. The V gene's germline CDR1 is KGHDR and CDR2 SFDVKD. The CDR3 loop spans 15 amino acids.

This clone was counted once. The genes are TRBV29-1 and TRBJ2-1, with TRBD2 as a possible D gene (6 bases). Germline V gives CDR1 SQVTM, CDR2 ANQGSEA. The CDR3 extends over 17 amino acids. V was cut by 5 bases and J by 0 bases, with 20 bases left in between. CDR3 in DNA: TGCAGCGTTTCTGGGTTGGGCGGGGTCAGCTCCTACAATGAGCAGTTCTTC. It encodes CSVSGLGGVSSYNEQFF.

V gene TRBV10-1 combines with J gene TRBJ2-7; a possible D gene is TRBD1 (5 bases). With 6 bases removed from V and 6 bases from J, the gap between germline ends came to 12 bases. This CDR3 has 12 amino acids. Germline V lookup: CDR1 WNHNN, CDR2 SYGVQD (reference sequence). CDR3 DNA: TGCGCCAGCAGCAGGGCCTTGGGCGAGCAGTACTTC. Its protein product is CASSRALGEQYF.